The next 12 T cell receptor beta chains were all read from a single sample in a study of CD8 T cells in ankylosing spondylitis. Study-wide points: A TCR beta motif made of about 8 highly homologous variants seemed typical of ankylosing spondylitis blood.

TCRdb re-called the 5' RACE reads with MiXCR, one entry per CDR3 protein. The sample has about 440,000 distinct CDR3 sequences, 17% seen once; the top ten hold just over 1%. These TCRs are of unknown antigen specificity. The specimen sequenced was blood, either unsorted or a sorted T cell fraction (not recorded which). The receptor source for this set is a male donor with ankylosing spondylitis.

This rearrangement joins TRBV21-1 to TRBJ2-7; the table's D gene call, TRBD2, was not cross checked with the DNA. TRBV21-1 is given as a pseudogene. The CDR3 is made up of 15 amino acids. This CDR3 reads CASLIRPGKSYEQYF. CDR3 sequence (DNA): TGTGCCAGCCTAATTAGACCAGGGAAGTCCTACGAGCAGTACTTC.

The gene calls are TRBV9 and TRBJ2-7; D is uncertain. The CDR3 has 13 residues. V lost 0 bases to trimming and J lost 2 bases, with 6 bases between them. Germline loops: CDR1 SGDLS, CDR2 YYNGEE. The CDR3 nucleotides are TGTGCCAGCAGCGTAGGTCCAACCTACGAGCAGTACTTC. Translated, it gives CASSVGPTYEQYF.

This clonotype was counted between two and nine times. The chain links TRBV5-5 to TRBJ2-5; the match to TRBD1 covers 7 bases. CDR3 size: 17 residues. V was clipped by 5 bases and J by 2 bases; unmatched bases: 15. CDR1 and CDR2 from the germline V gene are SGHKS and YYEKEE (reference sequence). The CDR3 coding sequence is TGTGCCAGCAGATTTGGGCCCCCGACAGGGACACAAGAGACCCAGTACTTC. Translating gives CASRFGPPTGTQETQYF.

This clonotype appeared a few times. This sequence joins TRBV6-1 and TRBJ1-1; 9 nucleotides agree with TRBD1. CDR1 MNHNS and CDR2 SASEGT come from the germline V gene. The CDR3 is 13 residues long. J gave up 4 bases and V 6 bases, and 3 bases lay outside the gene matches. For the CDR3, the DNA is TGTGCCAGCAGGAAACAGGGGGCCACTGAAGCTTTCTTT. This translates into CASRKQGATEAFF.

The V gene is TRBV5-1, the J gene TRBJ2-6, with D perhaps TRBD1 or TRBD2 (5 bases each). The CDR3 extends over 16 amino acids. V shed 4 bases and J shed 0 bases, with 11 bases lying between them. Germline V gives CDR1 SGHRS, CDR2 YFSETQ. The DNA of the CDR3 is TGCGCCAGCAGCAGGGGACGGATCTCTGGGGCCAACGTCCTGACTTTC. Protein sequence: CASSRGRISGANVLTF. Supplemented by reference TRBV5-1 and TRBJ2-6, the full variable domain reads KAGVTQTPRYLIKTRGQQVTLSCSPISGHRSVSWYQQTPGQGLQFLFEYFSETQRNKGNFPGRFSGRQFSNSRSEMNVSTLELGDSALYLCASSRGRISGANVLTFGAGSRLTVL.

This clonotype has ten or more counts. An end of the junction does not agree with germline; a read error may underlie this. The chain joins TRBV5-1 to TRBJ1-1; D not resolved. There are 12 residues in the CDR3. In germline, CDR1 is SGHRS, CDR2 YFSETQ. The CDR3 region has the DNA TGTGCCAGCAGTTTGGTTGGTACTGAAGCTTTCTTT. Translating it yields CASSLVGTEAFF.

This clonotype was observed at least ten times. This chain connects TRBV5-1 to TRBJ1-2; a possible D gene is TRBD1 (6 bases). V was cut by 4 bases and J by 2 bases, with 12 bases left in between. CDR1 is SGHRS, CDR2 YFSETQ, per germline. The CDR3 loop spans 14 amino acids. The chain's CDR3 is CASSTTTGNYGYTF. The CDR3 DNA reads TGCGCCAGCAGCACCACCACAGGGAACTATGGCTACACCTTC.

The chain employs TRBV30 and TRBJ2-5, with D hard to call. V lost 1 base to trimming and J lost 3 bases, with 6 bases between them. The CDR3 extends over 12 amino acids. Looked up from germline, CDR1 is GTSNPN and CDR2 is SVGIG (reference sequence). CDR3 sequence: CAWSEIKETQYF. The CDR3 nucleotides read TGTGCCTGGAGTGAGATAAAAGAGACCCAGTACTTC.

The CDR3 protein is CASSQDLGDEQFF. The CDR3 coding sequence is TGCGCCAGCAGCCAAGACTTGGGGGACGAGCAGTTCTTC. The rearrangement uses TRBV4-3 and TRBJ2-1; D possibly matches TRBD1 or TRBD2 (5 bases each). V lost 0 bases and J lost 10, with 10 bases in between. CDR1 and CDR2 from the germline V gene are LGHNA and YSLEER. The CDR3 is 13 residues long.

This clonotype was picked up a small number of times. The V gene is TRBV24-1, the J gene TRBJ2-5; no definite D call. Between the trimmed V and J ends, which lost 3 bases and 7 bases, there was a span of 14 bases. The CDR3 length is 14 residues. Germline lookup yields CDR1 KGHDR and CDR2 SFDVKD. CDR3 bases: TGTGCCACCAGTGATCCTTCCTCCCCGGGGACCCAGTACTTC. Its translation: CATSDPSSPGTQYF.

This chain connects TRBV6-1 to TRBJ2-1; 9 nucleotides line up with TRBD1. CDR1 is MNHNS and CDR2 is SASEGT in the germline V gene. Trimming cost V 5 bases and J 6 bases; bases outside gene matches: 14. The CDR3 has 17 residues. The CDR3 sequence: CASSRKRRDREGNEQFF. The CDR3 DNA sequence: TGTGCCAGCAGTCGAAAGCGCCGGGACAGGGAAGGCAATGAGCAGTTCTTC.

This clonotype appeared many times. This sequence joins TRBV10-3 and TRBJ2-3; no reliable D call. The CDR3 spans 14 residues. The germline gives CDR1 ENHRY, CDR2 SYGVKD. V shed 6 bases and J shed 0 bases, with 10 bases lying between them. This CDR3 is CAISEPSSTDTQYF. CDR3 DNA sequence: TGTGCCATCAGCGAGCCCTCTAGCACAGATACGCAGTATTTT.